These 23 T cell receptor beta chains share one sample of origin, sequenced in a study of a mutant IDH1 vaccine in newly diagnosed glioma. Method: immunoSEQ multiplex PCR; TCRdb's copy keeps in-frame clones and lacks some. The sample includes some 13,000 clones, about 80% seen only once; the top ten take roughly 4%. Time point denoted: week 47, end of study. Mutant IDH1 20-mer peptide, at 300 ug, made up each vaccine dose, with topical imiquimod. These TCRs' antigens remain unknown. The material was PBMCs, obtained from a glioma patient whose treatment included an IDH1 peptide vaccine. The receptors were gathered from a woman aged 40 to 49 with glioma.

The rearrangement joins TRBV9 to TRBJ1-6; no clear D gene. Germline values: CDR1 SGDLS, CDR2 YYNGEE. V was pared by 0 bases and J by 9 bases, with 13 bases between. CDR3 length: 15 residues. The CDR3 region is CASSVDGSPVSPLHF. The CDR3 DNA is TGTGCCAGCAGCGTAGACGGATCCCCGGTTTCACCCCTCCACTTT.

V is TRBV6-5 and J is TRBJ1-3; D uncertain. The CDR3 has 14 residues. Germline CDR1 and CDR2: MNHEY and SVGAGI. V lost 2 bases and J lost 1, with 6 bases in between. CDR3 protein: CASSYRRSGNTIYF. CDR3 sequence (DNA): TGTGCCAGCAGTTACAGGCGTTCTGGAAACACCATATATTTT.

V is TRBV5-1 and J is TRBJ1-4; 7 bases match TRBD1. This CDR3 spans 14 amino acids. Trimming removed 4 bases from V and 5 bases from J; junction bases left unmatched: 5. Germline lookup yields CDR1 SGHRS and CDR2 YFSETQ. The CDR3, as DNA: TGCGCCAGCAGCCCCGGGACAGCGAATGAAAAACTGTTTTTT. Amino acids: CASSPGTANEKLFF. The variable domain in full, with the rest retrieved from reference TRBV5-1 and TRBJ1-4, is KAGVTQTPRYLIKTRGQQVTLSCSPISGHRSVSWYQQTPGQGLQFLFEYFSETQRNKGNFPGRFSGRQFSNSRSEMNVSTLELGDSALYLCASSPGTANEKLFFGSGTQLSVL.

This clone was found a few times. CDR3 protein: CASSLGRNQETQYF. CDR3 coding DNA: TGCGCCAGCAGCTTGGGTAGGAACCAAGAGACCCAGTACTTC. The chain has TRBV5-1 and TRBJ2-5; D is uncertain. Germline V gives CDR1 SGHRS, CDR2 YFSETQ. Trimming pared 0 bases from V and 0 bases from J, leaving 6 bases between. The CDR3 has 14 residues.

The gene calls are TRBV9 and TRBJ2-2; tentatively, D is TRBD1 or TRBD2 (6 bases each). The germline gives CDR1 SGDLS, CDR2 YYNGEE. The CDR3 loop spans 16 amino acids. V lost 0 bases and J 5 bases, leaving 14 bases between the germline ends. DNA of the CDR3: TGTGCCAGCAGCGTAGATCCGGGGGCAGGGACCGGGGAGCTGTTTTTT. Translated: CASSVDPGAGTGELFF.

The chain carries TRBV6-4 and TRBJ2-2; TRBD1 matches at 7 bases. Germline CDR1 and CDR2: MRHNA and SNTAGT. With V trimmed by 0 bases and J by 2 bases, 3 bases remained unmatched. This CDR3 comprises 16 residues. The CDR3 region has the DNA TGTGCCAGCAGTGACTCGACAGGGCAAAACACCGGGGAGCTGTTTTTT. The encoded protein is CASSDSTGQNTGELFF.

The chain couples TRBV27 to TRBJ1-5; tentative D call: TRBD1 (5 bases). The V and J ends lost 2 bases and 0 bases respectively, with 11 bases between them. The CDR3 runs to 16 residues. Germline-derived CDR1 and CDR2 are MNHEY and SMNVEV (reference sequence). The CDR3 DNA reads TGTGCCAGCAGTTTAACAGGCCCTTATAGCAATCAGCCCCAGCATTTT. Its protein is CASSLTGPYSNQPQHF.

The chain has TRBV2 and TRBJ1-1; a possible D gene is TRBD1 (5 bases). The CDR3 consists of 10 residues. Germline V gene lookup returns CDR1 SNHLY and CDR2 FYNNEI. The ends were cut back, 6 bases at V and 8 bases at J, with 7 bases in the middle. The CDR3 DNA sequence: TGTGCCAGCAGGGGGGGGGAAGCTTTCTTT. This encodes CASRGGEAFF.

V is TRBV6-1 and J is TRBJ1-2; D gene uncertain. The CDR3 length is 13 residues. V lost 1 base and J 6 bases, leaving 9 bases between the germline ends. Germline loops: CDR1 MNHNS, CDR2 SASEGT. The CDR3 DNA reads TGTGCCAGCAGTGAAGTCCAGTATAATGGCTACACCTTC. Translating gives CASSEVQYNGYTF.

A single count supports this clone. The CDR3 coding sequence is TGTGCCAGCAGCTTGGGGCTTTTTCGAGAGCAGTACTTC. It encodes CASSLGLFREQYF. V gene TRBV5-6 combines with J gene TRBJ2-7; D not certain. The germline V gene has CDR1 SGHDT and CDR2 YYEEEE. Trimming took off 0 bases at V and 7 bases at J, with 11 bases between the two ends. The CDR3 has 13 residues.

As to this clone: Other DNA sequences from this sample encode an identical CDR3 as well. This chain connects TRBV5-1 to TRBJ1-5, with a possible D match to TRBD1 (5 bases). V shed 2 bases and J shed 7 bases, with 10 bases lying between them. Germline V gene data show CDR1 as SGHRS and CDR2 as YFSETQ. This CDR3 region has 13 residues. The CDR3 nucleotides read TGCGCCAGCAGCTTACAAGGGGACCAGCCCCAGCATTTT. It yields the protein CASSLQGDQPQHF.

This clone occurred a few times. J is TRBJ1-5 and V is TRBV6-1, with a possible D match to TRBD1 (6 bases). This CDR3 spans 16 amino acids. Germline V gene lookup returns CDR1 MNHNS and CDR2 SASEGT. Trimming stripped 4 bases from V and 3 bases from J, with 16 bases between. The DNA of the CDR3 is TGTGCCAGCAGTGGAAATCCAGGGGCTCCCAATCAGCCCCAGCATTTT. This gives the protein CASSGNPGAPNQPQHF.

This clone was counted only a few times. This chain uses TRBV4-1 with TRBJ1-6, with 9 bases aligning to TRBD1. The CDR3 spans 16 residues. V was pared by 4 bases and J by 6 bases, with 7 bases of the junction left unmatched. CDR1 and CDR2 from the germline V gene are MGHRA and YSYEKL. CDR3 in amino acids: CASSPSTGQGNSPLHF. CDR3 DNA sequence: TGCGCCAGCAGCCCCTCGACGGGACAGGGTAATTCACCCCTCCACTTT.

This chain uses TRBV7-3 with TRBJ2-1, with 9 nucleotides matching TRBD1. V lost 5 bases and J lost 8; bases outside the gene matches: 7. CDR3 length: 14 amino acids. Germline loops: CDR1 SGHTA, CDR2 FQGTGA. The CDR3 here is CASSPRTGVDEQFF. CDR3 in DNA: TGTGCCAGCAGCCCAAGGACAGGGGTAGATGAGCAGTTCTTC.

In DNA form, the CDR3 reads TGTGCCAGCAGTTCGATGGGGACAGGGGGCGCGGAGACCCAGTACTTC. Translated: CASSSMGTGGAETQYF. The chain recombines TRBV28 with TRBJ2-5; 12 nucleotides align to TRBD1. CDR3 length equals 16 residues. Per the germline V gene, CDR1 is MDHEN and CDR2 is SYDVKM. V dropped 4 bases and J dropped 5; count of bases not matched to a gene: 8.

This chain joins TRBV5-5 and TRBJ1-1; no clear D gene. The CDR3 has 14 amino acids. The V and J ends lost 6 bases and 4 bases respectively, with 16 bases between them. Germline V gene sequence: CDR1 SGHKS, CDR2 YYEKEE (reference sequence). CDR3 in DNA: TGTGCCAGCACCATGGTAGGGCGCAGCACTGAAGCTTTCTTT. Its protein product is CASTMVGRSTEAFF.

This chain connects TRBV5-1 to TRBJ2-6; a weak D match, TRBD1 (6 bases). CDR3 length: 16 residues. Trimming pared 0 bases from V and 3 bases from J, leaving 10 bases between. Germline assignment: CDR1 SGHRS and CDR2 YFSETQ. The CDR3: CASSLGQGRGANVLTF. In nucleotides, the CDR3 is TGCGCCAGCAGCTTGGGGCAGGGGCGTGGGGCCAACGTCCTGACTTTC.

V and J are TRBV27 and TRBJ2-3; TRBD1 aligns across 8 bases. This CDR3 is built from 15 residues. V lost 5 bases, J lost 0 bases, and 4 bases stayed unmatched. Germline CDR1 and CDR2: MNHEY and SMNVEV (reference sequence). This CDR3 reads CASSLDRVSTDTQYF. In DNA, the CDR3 is TGTGCCAGCAGTCTGGACAGGGTTAGCACAGATACGCAGTATTTT.

The genes are TRBV14 and TRBJ2-7; D not certain. Germline V gene lookup returns CDR1 SGHDN and CDR2 FVKESK. This CDR3 comprises 13 residues. Trimming removed 1 base from V and 6 bases from J, with 10 bases in between. Here the CDR3 reads CASSQVLNAEQYF. The CDR3 DNA reads TGTGCCAGCAGCCAAGTACTTAATGCCGAGCAGTACTTC.

This clone was seen a few times. V and J are TRBV5-1 and TRBJ1-1, with D maybe TRBD1 (5 bases). The CDR3 runs to 15 residues. Germline V gene lookup returns CDR1 SGHRS and CDR2 YFSETQ. Between the trimmed V and J ends, which lost 0 bases and 3 bases, there was a span of 12 bases. The CDR3 nucleotides read TGCGCCAGCAGCTTGGCTGGGACCCCGGACACTGAAGCTTTCTTT. Its translation: CASSLAGTPDTEAFF.

The CDR3 is CASGIGILGEQYF. CDR3 nucleotide sequence: TGTGCCAGCGGGATAGGGATCCTTGGCGAGCAGTACTTC. The chain is built from TRBV5-6 and TRBJ2-7; D is ambiguous. V was clipped by 7 bases and J by 6 bases, with 17 bases between them. This CDR3 has 13 residues. Germline CDR1 SGHDT, CDR2 YYEEEE.

The genes are TRBV19 and TRBJ2-6, with a weak D call TRBD2 (6 bases). Between the trimmed V and J ends, which lost 5 bases and 0 bases, there was a span of 11 bases. Germline-derived CDR1 and CDR2 are LNHDA and SQIVND (reference sequence). This CDR3 contains 16 residues. CDR3 region: CASSFRGFSGANVLTF. In DNA form, the CDR3 reads TGTGCCAGTAGTTTTCGGGGGTTCTCTGGGGCCAACGTCCTGACTTTC.

This chain connects TRBV7-9 to TRBJ1-2; a possible D gene is TRBD1 (5 bases). Germline V gene lookup returns CDR1 SEHNR and CDR2 FQNEAQ (reference sequence). CDR3 size: 14 residues. Trimming shortened V by 1 base and J by 6 bases, and 12 bases separated the two germline ends. The CDR3 spells CASSLDPRVDGYTF. As DNA, the CDR3 is TGTGCCAGCAGCTTAGATCCCAGGGTAGATGGCTACACCTTC.